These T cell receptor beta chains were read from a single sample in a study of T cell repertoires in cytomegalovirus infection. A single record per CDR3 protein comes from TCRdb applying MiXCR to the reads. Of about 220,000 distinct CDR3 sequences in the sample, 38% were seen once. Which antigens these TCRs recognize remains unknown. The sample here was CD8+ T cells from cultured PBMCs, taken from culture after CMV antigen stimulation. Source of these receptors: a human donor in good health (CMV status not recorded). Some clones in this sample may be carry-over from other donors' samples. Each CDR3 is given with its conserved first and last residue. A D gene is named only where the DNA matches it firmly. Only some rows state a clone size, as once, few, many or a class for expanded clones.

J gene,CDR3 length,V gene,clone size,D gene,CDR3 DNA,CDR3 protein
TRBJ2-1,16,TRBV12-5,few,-,TGTGCTAGTGGACCGGGGCGATTAAGCTCCTACAATGAGCAGTTCTTC,CASGPGRLSSYNEQFF
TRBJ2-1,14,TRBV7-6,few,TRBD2,TGTGCCAGCAGCTTGAGCGGGAGAGTTAATGAGCAGTTCTTC,CASSLSGRVNEQFF
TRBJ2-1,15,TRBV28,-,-,TGTGCCAGCAGTCGCCCCAGGGGAGCGGACAATGAGCAGTTCTTC,CASSRPRGADNEQFF
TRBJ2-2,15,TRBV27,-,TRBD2,TGTGCCAGCAGCACACGGGGGGTCGGGACCGGGGAGCTGTTTTTT,CASSTRGVGTGELFF
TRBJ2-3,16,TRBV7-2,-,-,TGTGCCAGCGGATACGACGTCGGGTCTAGCACAGATACGCAGTATTTT,CASGYDVGSSTDTQYF
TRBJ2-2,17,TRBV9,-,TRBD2,TGTGCCAGCAGCACCCCCCGAGCGGGAGGGAACACCGGGGAGCTGTTTTTT,CASSTPRAGGNTGELFF
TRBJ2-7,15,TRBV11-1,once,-,TGTGCCAGCAGAAACAACATGGACCCTTACGGCGAGCAGTACTTC,CASRNNMDPYGEQYF
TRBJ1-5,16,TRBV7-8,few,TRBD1,TGTGCCAGCAGCTTAGGAGCAGGGGGCGGCAATCAGCCCCAGCATTTT,CASSLGAGGGNQPQHF
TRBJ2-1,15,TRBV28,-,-,TGTGCCAGCAGTTTTTACCTGGGCCCACGAAATGAGCAGTTCTTC,CASSFYLGPRNEQFF
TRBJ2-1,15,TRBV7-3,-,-,TGTGCCAGCAGCGGGGAGGCGAGTTCCTACAATGAGCAGTTCTTC,CASSGEASSYNEQFF
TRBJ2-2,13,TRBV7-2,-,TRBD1,TGTGCCAGCAGACAGGGGGCCGGCGGGGAGCTGTTTTTT,CASRQGAGGELFF
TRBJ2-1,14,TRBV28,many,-,TGTGCCAGCAGTGCCGACTCGAGCCACAATGAGCAGTTCTTC,CASSADSSHNEQFF
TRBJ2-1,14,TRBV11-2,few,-,TGTGCCAGCAGCTCACCGCGGGTCCCCGGTGAGCAGTTCTTC,CASSSPRVPGEQFF
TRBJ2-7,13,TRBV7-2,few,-,TGTGCCAGCAGCTTTACGAGCTCCTACGAGCAGTACTTC,CASSFTSSYEQYF
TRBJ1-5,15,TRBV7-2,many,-,TGTGCCAGCAGCCTGACAGGAGGGCAAAATCAGCCCCAGCATTTT,CASSLTGGQNQPQHF
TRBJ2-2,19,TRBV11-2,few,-,TGTGCCAGCAGCTTATTCGGACACAGAACACCCGCGAACACCGGGGAGCTGTTTTTT,CASSLFGHRTPANTGELFF
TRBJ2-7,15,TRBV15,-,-,TGTGCCACCAGCAGAGAAGACACGGACTCCTACGAGCAGTACTTC,CATSREDTDSYEQYF
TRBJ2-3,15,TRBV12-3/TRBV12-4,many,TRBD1,TGTGCCAGCAGTCTACAGGGGAGAAGGGCAGATACGCAGTATTTT,CASSLQGRRADTQYF
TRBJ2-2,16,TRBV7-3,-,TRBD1,TGTGCCAGCAGCCGTTCCCGACAGGGGGCTGCCGGGGAGCTGTTTTTT,CASSRSRQGAAGELFF
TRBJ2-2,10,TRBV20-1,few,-,TGCGGTCTGGGCACCGGGGAGCTGTTTTTT,CGLGTGELFF
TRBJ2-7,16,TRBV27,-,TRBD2,TGTGCCAGCAGTCCCGGACTAGCGGGACCTTCCTACGAGCAGTACTTC,CASSPGLAGPSYEQYF
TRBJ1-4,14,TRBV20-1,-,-,TGCAGTGCTAGCGACTTCGGATCCTATGAAAAACTGTTTTTT,CSASDFGSYEKLFF
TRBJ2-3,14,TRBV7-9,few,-,TGTGCCAGCAGCTTAAAGACGGGGGGCGATACGCAGTATTTT,CASSLKTGGDTQYF
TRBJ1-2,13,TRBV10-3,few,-,TGTGCCATCACCGAGACCCCTAACTATGGCTACACCTTC,CAITETPNYGYTF
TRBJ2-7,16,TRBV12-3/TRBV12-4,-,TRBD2,TGTGCCAGCAGTTTCGGGCTAGCGGGAGGATTCGACGAGCAGTACTTC,CASSFGLAGGFDEQYF
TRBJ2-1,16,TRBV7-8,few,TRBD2,TGTGCCAGCAGACGGACTAGCGGGGGGACCTACAATGAGCAGTTCTTC,CASRRTSGGTYNEQFF
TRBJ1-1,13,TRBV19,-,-,TGTGCCAGTCTGCGGGGGCTGGACGCTGAAGCTTTCTTT,CASLRGLDAEAFF
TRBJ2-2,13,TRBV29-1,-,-,TGCAGCGTGGGACGTGTGAACACCGGGGAGCTGTTTTTT,CSVGRVNTGELFF
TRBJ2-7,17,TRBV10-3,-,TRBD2,TGTGCCATCAGTGAGTTGGGAGGGCAGGGTTTGTCCTACGAGCAGTACTTC,CAISELGGQGLSYEQYF
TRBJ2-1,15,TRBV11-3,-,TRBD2,TGTGCCAGCAGCTTAGAGCTAGCGGGGGGGAATGAGCAGTTCTTC,CASSLELAGGNEQFF
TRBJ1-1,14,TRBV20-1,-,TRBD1,TGCAGTGCCCCGCGGACAGGGTCGCACACTGAAGCTTTCTTT,CSAPRTGSHTEAFF
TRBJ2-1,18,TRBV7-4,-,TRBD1,TGTGCCAGCAGCTTAAGAGGAGGTGGGACAGGGACCTACAATGAGCAGTTCTTC,CASSLRGGGTGTYNEQFF
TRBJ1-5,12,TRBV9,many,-,TGTGCCAGCCTCTTCATTTCTCAGCCCCAGCATTTT,CASLFISQPQHF
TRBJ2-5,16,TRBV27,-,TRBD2,TGTGCCAGCAGCCGCGCGGGGACTAGCGGACAAGAGACCCAGTACTTC,CASSRAGTSGQETQYF
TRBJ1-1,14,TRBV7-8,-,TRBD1,TGTGCCAGCAGCTCGGGACAGGGGGAGACTGAAGCTTTCTTT,CASSSGQGETEAFF
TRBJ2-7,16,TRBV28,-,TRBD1,TGTGCCAGCAGTACCGCCGGGACAGGAGAATTCTACGAGCAGTACTTC,CASSTAGTGEFYEQYF
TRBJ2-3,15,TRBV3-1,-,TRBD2,TGTGCCAGCAGCCCCCTAGCGGAAATGGGAGATACGCAGTATTTT,CASSPLAEMGDTQYF
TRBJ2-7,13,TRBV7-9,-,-,TGTGCCAGCAGCCACAGTTCCACCCACGAGCAGTACTTC,CASSHSSTHEQYF
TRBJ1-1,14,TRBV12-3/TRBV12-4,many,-,TGTGCCAGCAGTGTAACAGGGCCGAACACTGAAGCTTTCTTT,CASSVTGPNTEAFF
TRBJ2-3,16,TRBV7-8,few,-,TGTGCCAGCAGCTTCCCGGGGCGGGCTATGACAGATACGCAGTATTTT,CASSFPGRAMTDTQYF
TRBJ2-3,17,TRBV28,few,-,TGTGCCAGCAGTCCTCACTCCGCTAGAGACCTCACAGATACGCAGTATTTT,CASSPHSARDLTDTQYF
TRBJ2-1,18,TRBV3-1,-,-,TGTGCCAGCAGCCAAGATGGTCAGGGGCTCTTATCGCGGAATGAGCAGTTCTTC,CASSQDGQGLLSRNEQFF